This entry describes one TCR beta chain. Sequencing used immunoSEQ multiplex PCR; TCRdb keeps in-frame clones, though not all of them. In the table there are about 120,000 clones, about 94% of which are singletons. Patients who had autoimmune disease history or got systemic immunosuppression were left out. The sample originates from a study of OX40 agonist ivuxolimab in advanced cancers. Study overall: Cohort: roughly 80% men, mean age approximately 66, aged about 20 to 90.

The CDR3 consists of 15 residues. Trimming shortened V by 0 bases and J by 3 bases, and 9 bases separated the two germline ends. CDR1 is SEHNR, CDR2 FQNEAQ, per germline (reference sequence). Source: CD4+ or CD8+ T cells sorted from blood, taken in a trial of the OX40 agonist ivuxolimab. This sequence originates from an adult with an advanced solid tumor such as melanoma, head and neck, liver or kidney cancer. The rearrangement joins TRBV7-9 to TRBJ2-1, with D perhaps matching TRBD1 or TRBD2 (5 bases each). This chain's CDR3 is CASSLASGHYNEQFF. CDR3 nucleotides: TGTGCCAGCAGCTTAGCGTCGGGGCACTACAATGAGCAGTTCTTC.